One and the same sample provided the 20 T cell receptor beta chains below, sequenced in a study of shared clonotypes between healthy human individuals. Generated by immunoSEQ multiplex PCR, the TCRdb table keeps only in-frame clones and is missing some. The table lists millions of clones, approximately 92% of them singletons. Sequenced: naive CD4+ T cells sorted from blood. Subset indicated: CD45RA+ positively selected. These receptors all stem from a man aged 18 to 29 in good health.

This clone was seen once. The same CDR3 also results from other DNA sequences found in this sample. This sequence joins TRBV5-1 and TRBJ1-1, with D tentatively TRBD1 (5 bases). Trimming stripped 4 bases from V and 0 bases from J, with 10 bases between. This CDR3 contains 14 residues. Germline V gene sequence: CDR1 SGHRS, CDR2 YFSETQ. The CDR3 bases are TGCGCCAGCAGCACGGGGGGGATGAACACTGAAGCTTTCTTT. Protein sequence: CASSTGGMNTEAFF.

On this clone itself: The identical CDR3 is also encoded by other nucleotide sequences in the sample. The V and J genes are TRBV7-2 and TRBJ1-1; D not resolved. This CDR3 spans 12 amino acids. Trimming pared 2 bases from V and 0 bases from J, leaving 1 base between. Germline V gene lookup returns CDR1 SGHTA and CDR2 FQGNSA. The DNA of the CDR3 is TGTGCCAGCAGCTTAATGAACACTGAAGCTTTCTTT. Its protein is CASSLMNTEAFF.

This chain connects TRBV10-1 to TRBJ1-1, with D hard to call. V was clipped by 9 bases and J by 8 bases, with 25 bases between them. Germline V gene sequence: CDR1 WNHNN, CDR2 SYGVQD (reference sequence). The CDR3 has 15 residues. As DNA, the CDR3 is TGCGCCAGGACTGGTTTGGCATGCGCTGTAGCGGAAGCTTTCTTT. This encodes CARTGLACAVAEAFF.

In DNA, the CDR3 is TGTGCCAGCACGAGAGGGATACGGGGCGACGAGCAGTACTTC. Its translation is CASTRGIRGDEQYF. This chain links TRBV2 with TRBJ2-7, with D possibly being TRBD1 or TRBD2 (5 bases each). Trimming took 7 bases from V and 5 from J, leaving 18 bases between them. Germline V gene sequence: CDR1 SNHLY, CDR2 FYNNEI. This CDR3 is 14 amino acids long. Combining the CDR3 with reference TRBV2 and TRBJ2-7 gives the whole variable domain EPEVTQTPSHQVTQMGQEVILRCVPISNHLYFYWYRQILGQKVEFLVSFYNNEISEKSEIFDDQFSVERPDGSNFTLKIRSTKLEDSAMYFCASTRGIRGDEQYFGPGTRLTVT.

The V gene is TRBV18, the J gene TRBJ1-4; 10 bases fit TRBD1. Trimming at V came to 4 bases and at J to 7 bases, leaving 6 bases not matched to a gene. The CDR3 loop spans 15 amino acids. Germline V gene sequence: CDR1 KGHSH, CDR2 LQKENI. The CDR3 is CASSHQDRGSEKLFF. Here the CDR3 DNA reads TGTGCCAGCTCACACCAGGACAGGGGGAGTGAAAAACTGTTTTTT.

The rearrangement links TRBV6-5 to TRBJ1-1, with 10 bases lining up with TRBD1. Germline CDR1 MNHEY, CDR2 SVGAGI. The CDR3 has 14 amino acids. The V gene end was trimmed by 6 bases and the J gene end by 2 bases; junction bases not matched to a gene: 3. CDR3 in amino acids: CASSLTGGNTEAFF. Written as DNA, the CDR3 is TGTGCCAGCAGCCTGACAGGGGGCAACACTGAAGCTTTCTTT.

The rearrangement links TRBV5-1 to TRBJ2-1; D may be TRBD2 (6 bases). The CDR3 has 16 amino acids. The V gene lost 0 bases and the J gene lost 6 bases, with 16 bases spanning the gap. Germline assignment: CDR1 SGHRS and CDR2 YFSETQ. CDR3 DNA sequence: TGCGCCAGCAGCTTGGTAGGGAGTAGCGGTTCCAATGAGCAGTTCTTC. Translating it yields CASSLVGSSGSNEQFF.

To note about this clone: The sample has other DNA sequences that encode this CDR3 too. This rearrangement joins TRBV7-2 to TRBJ2-3, with D perhaps matching TRBD2 (6 bases). The CDR3 is 16 amino acids. CDR1 and CDR2 from the germline V gene are SGHTA and FQGNSA. Trimming left V 5 bases short and J 3 bases short, with 18 bases between. The CDR3 here is CASSPGVGGGTDTQYF. For the CDR3, the DNA is TGTGCCAGCAGCCCCGGCGTGGGGGGAGGAACAGATACGCAGTATTTT.

The chain employs TRBV4-1 and TRBJ1-3; tentatively, D is TRBD1 (6 bases). The CDR3 sequence is 17 residues long. Trimming stripped 1 base from V and 0 bases from J, with 13 bases between. The germline V gene encodes CDR1 MGHRA and CDR2 YSYEKL. The CDR3 DNA is TGCGCCAGCAGCCAAGTTGGGGGGGCCCCCTCTGGAAACACCATATATTTT. Translated, it gives CASSQVGGAPSGNTIYF.

This chain joins TRBV19 and TRBJ2-5; 7 bases map to TRBD2. CDR3 size: 14 residues. CDR1 is LNHDA, CDR2 SQIVND, per germline (reference sequence). The V gene end was trimmed by 3 bases and the J gene end by 9 bases; junction bases not matched to a gene: 10. Here the CDR3 DNA reads TGTGCCAGTAGTATCCCCGGGGAGGGCCGGGCCCAGTACTTC. Translation: CASSIPGEGRAQYF.

This clone was observed a handful of times. V usage is TRBV30 and J usage is TRBJ1-2; no clear D. Trimming removed 3 bases from V and 4 bases from J, with 12 bases in between. This CDR3 region has 13 residues. Germline V CDR1 and CDR2: GTSNPN, SVGIG (reference sequence). The CDR3 DNA follows: TGTGCCTGGAGGGTTGGTCCGAGCTATGGCTACACCTTC. As protein: CAWRVGPSYGYTF.

The chain couples TRBV28 to TRBJ2-7; 7 bases line up with TRBD1. After removal of 5 bases from V and 2 bases from J, the junction contained 3 bases not matched to a gene. Germline assignment: CDR1 MDHEN and CDR2 SYDVKM. The CDR3 has 13 amino acids. The DNA of the CDR3 is TGTGCCAGCAGTCTACAGGGGCCCTACGAGCAGTACTTC. Translation: CASSLQGPYEQYF.

The chain carries TRBV18 and TRBJ1-5; D is ambiguous. Looked up from germline, CDR1 is KGHSH and CDR2 is LQKENI. The CDR3 is 15 residues long. The V end was cut by 0 bases, the J end by 4 bases, with 10 bases between. The CDR3 DNA reads as TGTGCCAGCTCACCACCGGGCAACCCTAATCAGCCCCAGCATTTT. Its protein product is CASSPPGNPNQPQHF.

This clone was seen only a few times. The chain combines TRBV20-1 with TRBJ2-7; 7 bases agree with TRBD1. The CDR3 is 11 residues long. The germline V gene encodes CDR1 DFQATT and CDR2 SNEGSKA (reference sequence). Trimming at V came to 4 bases and at J to 6 bases, leaving 3 bases not matched to a gene. CDR3 amino acids: CSAKQGPEQYF. CDR3 nucleotides: TGCAGTGCTAAACAGGGGCCCGAGCAGTACTTC.

The table lists this clone with a count of one. Other DNA sequences within the sample encode an identical CDR3. This chain uses TRBV4-2 with TRBJ1-3; possibly TRBD1 for D (6 bases). The CDR3 runs to 17 residues. Germline loops: CDR1 LGHNA, CDR2 YNFKEQ. The V end lost 1 base, the J end lost 0 bases, and 13 bases lay between the germline ends. CDR3 sequence: CASSQAAKTGSGNTIYF. DNA for the CDR3: TGTGCCAGCAGCCAAGCCGCAAAGACAGGCTCTGGAAACACCATATATTTT.

In its sample, this clone was seen once. The rearrangement joins TRBV7-9 to TRBJ2-7; D possibly corresponds to TRBD2 (6 bases). V was trimmed by 5 bases and J by 4 bases, leaving 9 bases between them. The CDR3 covers 12 residues. The germline V gene encodes CDR1 SEHNR and CDR2 FQNEAQ (reference sequence). The CDR3 DNA follows: TGTGCCAGCAGCCGGGAGCTTTACGAGCAGTACTTC. As protein: CASSRELYEQYF.

The chain is built from TRBV5-4 and TRBJ2-7; 9 nucleotides line up with TRBD2. Germline V CDR1 and CDR2: SGHNT, YYREEE (reference sequence). V shed 4 bases, J shed 2 bases, and the junction held 10 bases outside the gene matches. This CDR3 region has 16 residues. This chain's CDR3 is CASSTHLAGPTYEQYF. In DNA form, the CDR3 reads TGTGCCAGCAGCACCCACCTAGCGGGGCCAACCTACGAGCAGTACTTC.

Comment on this clone: The sample has other DNA sequences that encode this CDR3 too. This sequence joins TRBV4-3 and TRBJ2-3; D may be TRBD1 (5 bases). Germline V CDR1 and CDR2: LGHNA, YSLEER. Deletions cut 0 bases from V and 1 base from J, with 11 bases between. The CDR3 has 16 residues. DNA of the CDR3: TGCGCCAGCAGCCAAGATTTCGGCAGGGGCACAGATACGCAGTATTTT. This translates into CASSQDFGRGTDTQYF.

This clone was seen only once. In nucleotides, the CDR3 is TGTGCCAGCAGCGCCCGGGGGACAGGCACCCTGGGGGAGCAGTACTTC. Amino acid sequence: CASSARGTGTLGEQYF. The chain links TRBV5-4 to TRBJ2-7, with 8 bases identical to TRBD1. The CDR3 is 16 residues long. V shed 4 bases, J shed 7 bases, and the junction held 16 bases outside the gene matches. CDR1 is SGHNT, CDR2 YYREEE, per germline (reference sequence).

V usage is TRBV30 and J usage is TRBJ1-2; 8 bases are a match to TRBD1. After removal of 6 bases from V and 6 bases from J, the junction contained 21 bases not matched to a gene. Germline V CDR1 and CDR2: GTSNPN, SVGIG (reference sequence). The CDR3 runs to 17 residues. CDR3 sequence reads: CACKKGKLGTGPHGYTF. CDR3 bases: TGTGCCTGTAAAAAGGGGAAACTGGGGACAGGACCCCATGGCTACACCTTC.